This T cell receptor (beta chain) was observed in a study of T cell responses to AZD1222 COVID-19 vaccine. Germline loops: CDR1 LGHDT, CDR2 YNNKEL (reference sequence). V dropped 4 bases and J dropped 7 bases, with 16 bases sitting between them. The CDR3 is made up of 15 amino acids. The assay was immunoSEQ multiplex PCR, and TCRdb's table has in-frame clones only and misses some. The sample includes about 120,000 clones, approximately 90% seen only once; the top ten take around 15%. The table lists this clone with a few counts. The chain recombines TRBV3-1 (or the pseudogene TRBV3-2) with TRBJ1-4, with TRBD1 as a possible D gene (6 bases). The sequenced sample was peripheral blood, obtained on day 0 of AZD1222 vaccination. The TCR comes from an adult in good health. CDR3: CASSRIRTDGEKLFF. The CDR3 region has the DNA TGTGCCAGCAGCCGGATCAGGACAGATGGTGAAAAACTGTTTTTT.